This T cell receptor (beta chain) was observed in a study of T cells after yellow fever vaccination. The CDR3 is 16 amino acids. Germline CDR1 reads KGHDR; CDR2 reads SFDVKD. V shed 0 bases and J 0 bases; nucleotides not matched to a gene: 1. TCRdb processed the 5' RACE reads anew with MiXCR; each CDR3 protein has one entry. The table lists some 320,000 distinct CDR3 sequences, over 3.5% of them singletons. The J gene is TRBJ2-3, the V gene TRBV24-1; 8 nucleotides match TRBD1. The sample here was PBMCs, taken 5 days after the yellow fever booster vaccination. The receptor was isolated from a man aged 18 to 30 who received the YFV17D yellow fever vaccine. CDR3 sequence (DNA): TGTGCCACCAGTGATTTGCAGGGGGCCAGCACAGATACGCAGTATTTT. This codes for CATSDLQGASTDTQYF.